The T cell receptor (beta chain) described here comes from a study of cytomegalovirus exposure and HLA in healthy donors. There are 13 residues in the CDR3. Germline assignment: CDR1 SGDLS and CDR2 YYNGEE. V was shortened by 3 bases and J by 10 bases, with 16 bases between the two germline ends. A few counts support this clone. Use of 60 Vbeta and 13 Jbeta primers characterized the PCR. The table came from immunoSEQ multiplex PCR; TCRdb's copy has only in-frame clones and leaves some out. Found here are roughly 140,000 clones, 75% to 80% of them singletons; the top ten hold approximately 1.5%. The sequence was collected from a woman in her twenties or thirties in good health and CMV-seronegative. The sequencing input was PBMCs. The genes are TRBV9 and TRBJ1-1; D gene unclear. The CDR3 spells CASSALVEAPAFF. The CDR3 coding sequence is TGTGCCAGCAGCGCTCTGGTGGAGGCCCCAGCTTTCTTT.